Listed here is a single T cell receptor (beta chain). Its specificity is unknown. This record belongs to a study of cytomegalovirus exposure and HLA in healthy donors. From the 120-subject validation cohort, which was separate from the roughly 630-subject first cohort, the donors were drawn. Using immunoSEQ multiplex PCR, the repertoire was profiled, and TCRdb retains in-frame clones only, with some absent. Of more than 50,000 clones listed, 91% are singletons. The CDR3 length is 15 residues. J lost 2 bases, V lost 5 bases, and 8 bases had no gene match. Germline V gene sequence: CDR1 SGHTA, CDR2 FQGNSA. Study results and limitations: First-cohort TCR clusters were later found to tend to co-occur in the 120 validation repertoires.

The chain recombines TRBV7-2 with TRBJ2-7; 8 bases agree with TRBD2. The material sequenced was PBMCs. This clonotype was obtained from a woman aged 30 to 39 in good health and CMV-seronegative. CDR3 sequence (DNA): TGTGCCAGCAGCCGAAGCGGGAGTGACACCTACGAGCAGTACTTC. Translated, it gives CASSRSGSDTYEQYF.